The T cell receptor beta chain described here comes from a study of T cell repertoires in cytomegalovirus infection. About the study: Matching HLA type, along with CMV infection, was indicated by public TCR beta signatures.

Study-level findings and limits: The cumulative frequency of public TCR beta families identified carriers of CMV plus the relevant HLA. Clonotype analysis showed dominance of the ex vivo response by HLA-C-restricted CMV-specific TCR beta clonotypes.

With regard to this clonotype: Its specificity is unknown.

CDR3 length: 15 residues. V gave up 0 bases and J gave up 4 bases, with 12 bases separating them. Germline CDR1 reads LNHDA; CDR2 reads SQIVND (reference sequence). TCRdb re-derived calls from the reads in MiXCR, one entry per CDR3 protein. The sample gives fewer than 550,000 distinct CDR3 sequences, 26% of which show up once; less than 15% is in the top ten. The chain recombines TRBV19 with TRBJ1-2; D gene ambiguous. The TCR sequence derives from a human donor in good health (CMV status not recorded). Some clones in this sample may be carry-over from other donors' samples. Source material: PBMCs. CDR3 sequence reads: CASSIDNQVTYGYTF. The CDR3 nucleotides read TGTGCCAGTAGTATAGACAACCAGGTAACCTATGGCTACACCTTC. The full variable domain, completed using reference TRBV19 and TRBJ1-2, is DGGITQSPKYLFRKEGQNVTLSCEQNLNHDAMYWYRQDPGQGLRLIYYSQIVNDFQKGDIAEGYSVSREKKESFPLTVTSAQKNPTAFYLCASSIDNQVTYGYTFGSGTRLTVV.